A selection of T cell receptor beta chains follows, all from one sample in a study of blood T cell repertoires in COVID-19. Method: immunoSEQ multiplex PCR; TCRdb's copy keeps in-frame clones and lacks some. Of some 100,000 clones listed, roughly four fifths are singletons. The sample consisted of peripheral blood. These receptors were taken from a human donor in a cohort sampled during active COVID-19. Both conserved end residues are part of each CDR3. Each record gives: D gene, clone size, CDR3 length, V gene, J gene, CDR3 DNA, CDR3 protein. A D gene is named only where the DNA matches it firmly. Size is omitted from some rows. Given values are once, few, many or a class for expanded clones.

>NA|NA|16|TRBV19|TRBJ2-6
TGTGCCAGTAGTCCGTTTACAGGGACCGGGGCCAACGTCCTGACTTTC
CASSPFTGTGANVLTF
>NA|few|11|TRBV25-1|TRBJ2-7
TGTGCCAGCAGTGGAGGATACGAGCAGTACTTC
CASSGGYEQYF
>NA|NA|15|TRBV6-5|TRBJ2-7
TGTGCCAGCAGTTACACTCAGACAGGCTCCTACGAGCAGTACTTC
CASSYTQTGSYEQYF
>TRBD1|NA|16|TRBV2|TRBJ2-1
TGTGCCAGCAGTTGGTCCGGGACAGGGGACTACAATGAGCAGTTCTTC
CASSWSGTGDYNEQFF
>NA|NA|16|TRBV9|TRBJ2-2
TGTGCCAGCAGCGTAGGAACAGGTTCCAACACCGGGGAGCTGTTTTTT
CASSVGTGSNTGELFF
>NA|NA|13|TRBV12-5|TRBJ2-1
TGTGCTAGTGGTTTGGACTGGTTGAATGAGCAGTTCTTC
CASGLDWLNEQFF
>NA|NA|16|TRBV7-8|TRBJ2-3
TGTGCCAGCAGCTTATTCTACAGGGTGTCGACAGATACGCAGTATTTT
CASSLFYRVSTDTQYF
>TRBD1|few|14|TRBV27|TRBJ2-1
TGTGCCAGCACCCTTCAGGGGGACCTCAATGAGCAGTTCTTC
CASTLQGDLNEQFF
>NA|NA|13|TRBV11-2|TRBJ1-5
TGTGCCAGCAGCTTCGGGGAGGGCCGGCCCCAGCATTTT
CASSFGEGRPQHF
>TRBD1|NA|15|TRBV30|TRBJ2-7
TGTGCCTGGAGTGGCCATGGACAGGGTTCGCGACAGCAGTACTTC
CAWSGHGQGSRQQYF
>NA|NA|13|TRBV12-3/TRBV12-4|TRBJ1-2
TGTGCCAGCAGTGTCCGCCGGGACACGTCCTACACCTTC
CASSVRRDTSYTF
>TRBD2|few|17|TRBV2|TRBJ2-2
TGTGCCAGCAGTGAGAGACTAGCGGGGGCCTACACCGGGGAGCTGTTTTTT
CASSERLAGAYTGELFF
>NA|NA|15|TRBV28|TRBJ2-1
TGTGCCAGCAGTCCCGACATGGGACACTTCAATGAGCAGTTCTTC
CASSPDMGHFNEQFF
>TRBD2|NA|17|TRBV5-1|TRBJ2-7
TGCGCCAGCAGCCTCGGGACTAGCGGGGTTTTATCCTACGAGCAGTACTTC
CASSLGTSGVLSYEQYF
>NA|NA|13|TRBV18|TRBJ1-6
TGTGCCAGCTCAACAGGGTCCACCTCACCCCTCCACTTT
CASSTGSTSPLHF
>NA|NA|15|TRBV9|TRBJ2-1
TGTGCCAGCAGCGTAGACCGTAGCTCCTACAATGAGCAGTTCTTC
CASSVDRSSYNEQFF
>NA|NA|15|TRBV9|TRBJ1-1
TGTGCCAGCAGCGTAGGAGGGATACAGAACACTGAAGCTTTCTTT
CASSVGGIQNTEAFF
>TRBD1|NA|17|TRBV19|TRBJ1-5
TGTGCCAGTAGTATGAGGGGGCCCCGGGAAAGCAATCAGCCCCAGCATTTT
CASSMRGPRESNQPQHF
>NA|NA|16|TRBV6-2/TRBV6-3|TRBJ2-6
TGTGCCAGCAGTTACGGGGGGGCTGCTGGGGCCAACGTCCTGACTTTC
CASSYGGAAGANVLTF
>NA|NA|17|TRBV24-1|TRBJ2-2
TGTGCCACCAGTGACCGGTACGGGAGTGCGAACACCGGGGAGCTGTTTTTT
CATSDRYGSANTGELFF
>NA|once|13|TRBV6-6|TRBJ1-1
TGTGCCAGCAGTATAGGGGAGGGGACTGAAGCTTTCTTT
CASSIGEGTEAFF
>TRBD1|NA|17|TRBV5-4|TRBJ1-3
TGTGCCAGCAGCTCCCGACAGGGGATCTTATCTGGAAACACCATATATTTT
CASSSRQGILSGNTIYF
>NA|NA|14|TRBV7-7|TRBJ1-2
TGTGCCAGCACCCGGGGGGAGGGATTCTATGGCTACACCTTC
CASTRGEGFYGYTF
>NA|NA|15|TRBV7-3|TRBJ1-1
TGTGCCAGCAGACCTCGACAGGACATGAACACTGAAGCTTTCTTT
CASRPRQDMNTEAFF
>TRBD2|NA|17|TRBV9|TRBJ2-7
TGTGCCAGCAGCGCGGGACTAGCGGGAGGAATCTCCTACGAGCAGTACTTC
CASSAGLAGGISYEQYF
>NA|NA|17|TRBV15|TRBJ2-7
TGTGCCACCAGCAGAGTTCTTATAGGGGGTGAGGCTTACGAGCAGTACTTC
CATSRVLIGGEAYEQYF
>TRBD1|NA|14|TRBV5-1|TRBJ1-4
TGCGCCAGCACCCCGGGACAGGGAAATGAAAAACTGTTTTTT
CASTPGQGNEKLFF
>TRBD2|NA|15|TRBV7-9|TRBJ2-1
TGTGCCAGCAGACCTACTAGCGGGGGGGCCGGTGAGCAGTTCTTC
CASRPTSGGAGEQFF
>TRBD1|NA|16|TRBV7-6|TRBJ1-4
TGTGCCAGCAGCTTAGCGCAGACAGGGGTGGATGAAAAACTGTTTTTT
CASSLAQTGVDEKLFF
>NA|NA|13|TRBV7-9|TRBJ1-1
TGTGCCATTACATGGGAGGGATCCCCTGAAGCTTTCTTT
CAITWEGSPEAFF
>TRBD2|NA|17|TRBV5-8|TRBJ2-2
TGTGCCAGCAGCTTTAAGCGGGGGGGCCGTGGCACCGGGGAGCTGTTTTTT
CASSFKRGGRGTGELFF
>NA|once|12|TRBV7-3|TRBJ2-3
TGTGCCAGCAGCTACATTGGCGATACGCAGTATTTT
CASSYIGDTQYF
>NA|NA|12|TRBV7-2|TRBJ2-3
TGTGCCAGCAGCATAAGCGATTATACGCAGTATTTT
CASSISDYTQYF
>TRBD1|NA|14|TRBV5-1|TRBJ1-2
TGCGCCAGCAGCTTGGAGGGGGCGCCTGGGGGCTACACCTTC
CASSLEGAPGGYTF
>TRBD1|NA|15|TRBV18|TRBJ2-7
TGTGCCAGCTCACCAGCGGGGACAGGGGGCTACGAGCAGTACTTC
CASSPAGTGGYEQYF
>TRBD1|NA|13|TRBV6-5|TRBJ1-2
TGTGCCAGCCGCCGGGACAGGTCGGATGGCTACACCTTC
CASRRDRSDGYTF
>TRBD1|NA|16|TRBV2|TRBJ1-6
TGTGCCAGCAGTGAGCGGGACAGGGGGCGTGGTTCACCCCTCCACTTT
CASSERDRGRGSPLHF
>TRBD1|once|14|TRBV27|TRBJ1-4
TGTGCCAGCAGTTTATCGGACAGGGGGAGGAAACTGTTTTTT
CASSLSDRGRKLFF
>TRBD1|NA|14|TRBV28|TRBJ1-5
TGTGCCAGCAGTCACGGGACAGGCAATCAGCCCCAGCATTTT
CASSHGTGNQPQHF
>TRBD1|once|14|TRBV5-1|TRBJ1-1
TGCGCCAGCAGTAATACAGGGGGCGAAATTGAAGCTTTCTTT
CASSNTGGEIEAFF
>TRBD1|NA|14|TRBV2|TRBJ1-2
TGTGCCAGCAGTTTGGGACAGTCTAACTATGGCTACACCTTC
CASSLGQSNYGYTF